One sample yielded the 28 T cell receptor beta chains listed below, sequenced in a study of cytomegalovirus exposure and HLA in healthy donors. Researchers ran the PCR with 60 Vbeta and 13 Jbeta primers. Method: immunoSEQ multiplex PCR; TCRdb's copy keeps in-frame clones and lacks some. The sample yields 100,000 to 150,000 clones, about three quarters seen once. Sequencing was done on a sample of PBMCs. These TCRs come from a man in his forties or fifties in good health and CMV-seropositive.

The rearrangement joins TRBV14 to TRBJ2-7, with 8 nucleotides matching TRBD2. The CDR3 loop spans 16 amino acids. J was trimmed by 0 bases and V by 3 bases; bases with no gene match: 7. Germline V gene data show CDR1 as SGHDN and CDR2 as FVKESK. CDR3 residues: CASSHLGLASSYEQYF. Here the CDR3 DNA reads TGTGCCAGCAGCCACCTAGGACTAGCAAGCTCCTACGAGCAGTACTTC.

The chain employs TRBV11-2 and TRBJ2-4, with 8 bases lining up with TRBD2. CDR3 length: 15 amino acids. Germline CDR1 and CDR2: SGHAT and FQNNGV. V gave up 3 bases and J gave up 6 bases; unmatched junction bases: 7. The DNA of the CDR3 is TGTGCCAGCAGCTTTGGAGCCAGCGGGGGAAACATTCAGTACTTC. It is translated as CASSFGASGGNIQYF.

The chain has TRBV19 and TRBJ1-5, with a possible D match to TRBD1 (6 bases). Deletions cut 0 bases from V and 5 bases from J, with 8 bases between. From germline, CDR1 is LNHDA and CDR2 SQIVND (reference sequence). The CDR3 runs to 14 residues. The CDR3 region has the DNA TGTGCCAGTAGTATAGAAGGACAGCATCAGCCCCAGCATTTT. Its protein product is CASSIEGQHQPQHF.

This clone was picked up a small number of times. The J gene is TRBJ2-5, the V gene TRBV19; D is perhaps TRBD1 (5 bases). Germline assignment: CDR1 LNHDA and CDR2 SQIVND (reference sequence). The V end was cut by 6 bases, the J end by 2 bases, with 13 bases between. The CDR3 sequence is 14 residues long. The CDR3 nucleotides are TGTGCCAGTAGCCCCCAAAGGGGTCAAGAGACCCAGTACTTC. Translated: CASSPQRGQETQYF.

The V call is TRBV21-1, the J call TRBJ1-1. TRBV21-1 is shown as a pseudogene. The CDR3 length is 16 residues. DNA of the CDR3: TGTGCCAGCACTTCCCTAGACCCTAATTGCGGCACTGAAGCTTTCTTT. Translated, it gives CASTSLDPNCGTEAFF.

This chain connects TRBV12-5 to TRBJ1-1; 8 bases agree with TRBD1. The length of the CDR3 is 15 residues. Unmatched junction bases numbered 12, after V lost 6 bases and J lost 6 bases. Germline-derived CDR1 and CDR2 are LGHNT and FRNRAP. CDR3 DNA sequence: TGTGCTAGTGGGAGGCCGACAGGGGTGGTAGCTGAAGCTTTCTTT. Its translation is CASGRPTGVVAEAFF.

V usage is TRBV7-2 and J usage is TRBJ1-1; no clear D. Per germline, CDR1 SGHTA and CDR2 FQGNSA. CDR3 length: 15 amino acids. V dropped 1 base and J dropped 1 base, with 10 bases sitting between them. The CDR3 here is CASSLGPPPNTEAFF. The CDR3 DNA reads as TGTGCCAGCAGCTTAGGGCCACCCCCGAACACTGAAGCTTTCTTT. The whole variable domain, filled in from reference TRBV7-2 and TRBJ1-1, reads GAGVSQSPSNKVTEKGKDVELRCDPISGHTALYWYRQSLGQGLEFLIYFQGNSAPDKSGLPSDRFSAERTGGSVSTLTIQRTQQEDSAVYLCASSLGPPPNTEAFFGQGTRLTVV.

J is TRBJ2-1 and V is TRBV4-2, with D possibly being TRBD2 (5 bases). The CDR3 spans 15 residues. Germline V gene data show CDR1 as LGHNA and CDR2 as YNFKEQ. Deletions cut 1 base from V and 2 bases from J, with 9 bases between. The DNA of the CDR3 is TGTGCCAGCAGCCAAGCTTCTAGCCCCTACAATGAGCAGTTCTTC. This sequence encodes CASSQASSPYNEQFF.

The J gene is TRBJ2-7, the V gene TRBV28, with TRBD1 identical over 11 bases. In germline, CDR1 is MDHEN, CDR2 SYDVKM. The ends lost 6 bases at V and 5 bases at J; junction bases unmatched: 9. The CDR3 spans 15 residues. CDR3 in amino acids: CASRKDRGLNDEQYF. DNA for the CDR3: TGTGCCAGCAGAAAGGACAGGGGGCTGAATGACGAGCAGTACTTC.

V and J are TRBV6-1 and TRBJ1-5; D gene ambiguous. The ends were cut back, 2 bases at V and 4 bases at J, with 12 bases in the middle. Germline values: CDR1 MNHNS, CDR2 SASEGT. The CDR3 contains 15 residues. CDR3 residues: CASSEIAEGNQPQHF. DNA of the CDR3: TGTGCCAGCAGTGAAATTGCTGAGGGAAATCAGCCCCAGCATTTT.

V is TRBV5-8 and J is TRBJ2-7; D is possibly TRBD1 (5 bases). CDR1 SGHTS and CDR2 YDEGEE come from the germline V gene. There are 15 residues in the CDR3. Trimming stripped 4 bases from V and 1 base from J, with 15 bases between. The CDR3 spells CASSPWGRESYEQYF. The CDR3 nucleotides are TGTGCCAGCAGCCCCTGGGGCAGAGAGTCCTACGAGCAGTACTTC.

This sequence joins TRBV27 and TRBJ2-2, with TRBD2 as a possible D gene (5 bases). CDR3 size: 15 residues. Germline values: CDR1 MNHEY, CDR2 SMNVEV (reference sequence). V shed 10 bases and J shed 1 base, with 16 bases lying between them. The CDR3 DNA sequence: TGTGCCACCGGGCGTATGGGGAGGAACACCGGGGAGCTGTTTTTT. Translation gives CATGRMGRNTGELFF.

This clone came up once. The chain recombines TRBV4-2 with TRBJ2-7; a possible D gene is TRBD2 (7 bases). V was trimmed by 4 bases and J by 4 bases, leaving 14 bases between them. This CDR3 is built from 14 residues. CDR1 LGHNA and CDR2 YNFKEQ come from the germline V gene. CDR3 in DNA: TGTGCCAGCAGCCTAGACGGGGGGCGATACGAGCAGTACTTC. Its protein product is CASSLDGGRYEQYF.

The V gene is TRBV21-1, the J gene TRBJ2-7; TRBD1 reflects the table's D call only, with no check against the DNA. TRBV21-1 represents a pseudogene. The CDR3 is made up of 14 amino acids. CDR3 DNA sequence: TGTGCCAGCAGCAGTCAGACAGGATCTTACGAGCAGTACTTC. Translating it yields CASSSQTGSYEQYF.

J is TRBJ2-7 and V is TRBV7-9; 8 bases line up with TRBD1. V was clipped by 5 bases and J by 1 base; unmatched bases: 13. Germline lookup yields CDR1 SEHNR and CDR2 FQNEAQ (reference sequence). CDR3 length equals 17 residues. The CDR3 is CASSPSWTGIRSYEQYF. The CDR3 coding sequence is TGTGCCAGCAGCCCATCTTGGACAGGGATTAGGTCCTACGAGCAGTACTTC.

The chain has TRBV2 and TRBJ1-4; 7 bases are shared with TRBD1. This CDR3 is built from 14 residues. CDR1 SNHLY and CDR2 FYNNEI come from the germline V gene. The trim removed 6 bases at V and 1 base at J, leaving 2 bases unmatched. The DNA of the CDR3 is TGTGCCAGCAGGACAGGGTTAACTAATGAAAAACTGTTTTTT. This gives the protein CASRTGLTNEKLFF.

The V call is TRBV6-5, the J call TRBJ1-1; no clear D. V lost 6 bases and J 9 bases, leaving 14 bases between the germline ends. CDR3 length equals 12 residues. The V gene's germline CDR1 is MNHEY and CDR2 SVGAGI. CDR3 nucleotides: TGTGCCAGCAGCTTTACGGCGGGGAAAGCTTTCTTT. It is translated as CASSFTAGKAFF.

V is TRBV28 and J is TRBJ1-1; 7 nucleotides match TRBD1. This CDR3 comprises 12 residues. CDR1 is MDHEN and CDR2 is SYDVKM in the germline V gene. The V segment lost 5 bases and the J segment 5 bases; nucleotides outside the gene matches: 2. The CDR3: CASSRDRTEAFF. The CDR3 DNA sequence: TGTGCCAGCAGTAGGGACAGAACTGAAGCTTTCTTT.

This clone was seen more than once but under ten times. This rearrangement joins TRBV6-5 to TRBJ1-5; D not certain. This CDR3 is 14 amino acids long. CDR1 and CDR2 (germline): MNHEY, SVGAGI. V gave up 5 bases and J gave up 7 bases, with 15 bases separating them. Here the CDR3 reads CASSVSGERQPQHF. The CDR3 region has the DNA TGTGCCAGCAGTGTCTCTGGGGAGCGGCAGCCCCAGCATTTT.

V gene TRBV29-1 combines with J gene TRBJ2-3; 7 nucleotides line up with TRBD1. In germline, CDR1 is SQVTM, CDR2 ANQGSEA. The CDR3 is made up of 15 amino acids. Trimming removed 3 bases from V and 5 bases from J; junction bases left unmatched: 11. CDR3: CSVESTGDRGDTQYF. The CDR3 DNA follows: TGCAGCGTTGAGTCCACAGGGGATCGAGGAGATACGCAGTATTTT.

The V gene is TRBV7-3, the J gene TRBJ2-1, with no clear D. Germline CDR1 SGHTA, CDR2 FQGTGA. V was pared by 6 bases and J by 2 bases, with 14 bases between. CDR3 length: 15 residues. In nucleotides, the CDR3 is TGTGCCAGCAGTCGAACAGCTTCAACCTACAATGAGCAGTTCTTC. Its translation: CASSRTASTYNEQFF.

This clone occurred once. CDR3 coding DNA: TGTGCCAGTAGTAGGGGACAGAACACCGGGGAGCTGTTTTTT. It is translated as CASSRGQNTGELFF. This chain uses TRBV19 with TRBJ2-2; a weak D match, TRBD1 (6 bases). This CDR3 region has 14 residues. CDR1 LNHDA and CDR2 SQIVND come from the germline V gene (reference sequence). Trimming cost V 4 bases and J 1 base, with 7 bases left between them.

The chain couples TRBV7-9 to TRBJ1-4; D is perhaps TRBD1 (5 bases). Looked up from germline, CDR1 is SEHNR and CDR2 is FQNEAQ (reference sequence). Trimming left V 1 base short and J 5 bases short, with 8 bases between. The CDR3 is made up of 14 amino acids. CDR3 in amino acids: CASSLGQSNEKLFF. The CDR3 coding sequence is TGTGCCAGCAGCTTAGGACAGTCAAATGAAAAACTGTTTTTT.

The V call is TRBV18, the J call TRBJ1-6; 10 bases agree with TRBD1. The CDR3 extends over 15 amino acids. V shed 4 bases and J 8 bases; nucleotides not matched to a gene: 5. Germline V gene data show CDR1 as KGHSH and CDR2 as LQKENI. Here the CDR3 DNA reads TGTGCCAGCTCACGGGACAGGGGAAAGGATTCACCCCTCCACTTT. It yields the protein CASSRDRGKDSPLHF.

This clone showed up just a few times. The DNA of the CDR3 is TGTGCCAGCAGCTCTCGGTCATTTGCTGTAAATGGCTACACCTTC. This translates into CASSSRSFAVNGYTF. The chain carries TRBV5-6 and TRBJ1-2, with D unclear. V gave up 3 bases and J gave up 6 bases, with 18 bases separating them. The CDR3 covers 15 residues. The germline CDR1 and CDR2 sequences are SGHDT and YYEEEE.

The V call is TRBV19, the J call TRBJ1-2, with D tentatively TRBD1 (6 bases). With 5 bases removed from V and 9 bases from J, the gap between germline ends came to 19 bases. The germline V gene encodes CDR1 LNHDA and CDR2 SQIVND (reference sequence). The length of the CDR3 is 14 residues. The CDR3 DNA reads as TGTGCCAGTAGTCTAAAACAGGGAAGGAGGAGCTACACCTTC. Protein: CASSLKQGRRSYTF.

The chain couples TRBV6-1 to TRBJ2-5; D not certain. The assigned J gene may be wrong: the sequence end matches TRBJ2-7 better. The germline CDR1 and CDR2 sequences are MNHNS and SASEGT. The length of the CDR3 is 11 residues. CDR3 sequence reads: CASMFIYEQYF. CDR3 in DNA: TGTGCCAGCATGTTCATCTACGAGCAGTACTTC.

V usage is TRBV19 and J usage is TRBJ1-1, with 9 nucleotides matching TRBD1. Germline CDR1 and CDR2: LNHDA and SQIVND (reference sequence). CDR3 length: 15 amino acids. J lost 5 bases, V lost 5 bases, and 9 bases had no gene match. The CDR3 bases are TGTGCCAGTAGTGCTCGACAGGGGGGAAGGACTGAAGCTTTCTTT. It encodes CASSARQGGRTEAFF.